One and the same sample provided the 8 T cell receptor beta chains below, sequenced in a study of cytomegalovirus exposure and HLA in healthy donors. A multiplex PCR was run with 60 Vbeta primers and 13 Jbeta primers. The data were produced by immunoSEQ multiplex PCR, yet TCRdb's version contains in-frame clones alone and is incomplete. This sample has tens of thousands of clones, with approximately 86% found just once. Sequenced sample: PBMCs. The receptors here all came from a man aged 30 to 45 in good health and CMV-seropositive.

This clone was counted a single time. J is TRBJ2-5 and V is TRBV27; a possible D gene is TRBD1 (6 bases). The CDR3 has 15 amino acids. Germline V gene data show CDR1 as MNHEY and CDR2 as SMNVEV (reference sequence). V lost 4 bases and J lost 4, with 16 bases in between. CDR3 bases: TGTGCCAGCAGTTCCCGGGACACTCGGGGAGAGACCCAGTACTTC. It encodes CASSSRDTRGETQYF.

This clone has a single count. The chain employs TRBV27 and TRBJ2-5; 15 nucleotides agree with TRBD2. The CDR3 runs 17 residues. Germline CDR1 reads MNHEY; CDR2 reads SMNVEV (reference sequence). The V segment lost 4 bases and the J segment 5 bases; nucleotides outside the gene matches: 8. The CDR3 coding sequence is TGTGCCAGCAGTTCCCCCACGGGACTAGCGGGAGGTGAGACCCAGTACTTC. This sequence encodes CASSSPTGLAGGETQYF.

This chain uses TRBV5-1 with TRBJ2-5, with D possibly TRBD2 on 5 matching bases. Trimming pared 2 bases from V and 3 bases from J, leaving 8 bases between. Per germline, CDR1 SGHRS and CDR2 YFSETQ. The CDR3 is made up of 13 amino acids. The CDR3 DNA reads as TGCGCCAGCAGCTTAACTAGGGAAGAGACCCAGTACTTC. Encoded protein: CASSLTREETQYF.

V usage is TRBV6-1 and J usage is TRBJ1-2; TRBD1 matches at 8 bases. With V trimmed by 7 bases and J by 4 bases, 8 bases remained unmatched. Germline V gives CDR1 MNHNS, CDR2 SASEGT. CDR3 length: 14 residues. CDR3 in DNA: TGTGCCAGCACCGAGACAGGGGCGCCCTATGGCTACACCTTC. Protein product: CASTETGAPYGYTF.

The chain is built from TRBV27 and TRBJ1-2; 12 positions match TRBD1. V lost 6 bases to trimming and J lost 6 bases; unmatched junction nucleotides: 8. Germline values: CDR1 MNHEY, CDR2 SMNVEV (reference sequence). This CDR3 has 15 amino acids. CDR3 in amino acids: CASRPGTGGADGYTF. The CDR3 DNA reads as TGTGCCAGCAGGCCCGGGACAGGGGGCGCCGATGGCTACACCTTC.

V and J are TRBV15 and TRBJ2-7; TRBD1 aligns across 8 bases. Germline CDR1 LNHNV, CDR2 YYDKDF (reference sequence). The junction had 4 bases not matched to a gene; V was cut back by 0 bases and J by 0 bases. The CDR3 extends over 16 amino acids. The CDR3 sequence is CATSRDAGGPSYEQYF. The CDR3 DNA reads as TGTGCCACCAGCAGAGATGCAGGGGGCCCCTCCTACGAGCAGTACTTC.

This chain joins TRBV18 and TRBJ2-7, with TRBD2 matching 12 bases. The V and J ends lost 3 bases and 4 bases, in that order; junction bases with no gene match: 7. CDR1 and CDR2 from the germline V gene are KGHSH and LQKENI. This CDR3 comprises 16 residues. CDR3: CASSPRLAGALYEQYF. The CDR3 DNA reads TGTGCCAGCTCACCCCGACTAGCGGGAGCGCTTTACGAGCAGTACTTC.

The chain combines TRBV11-2 with TRBJ2-5; possible D gene TRBD2, 5 bases. The length of the CDR3 is 16 residues. Trimming removed 1 base at V and 1 base at J, with 13 bases between. The germline V gene has CDR1 SGHAT and CDR2 FQNNGV. CDR3 loop: CASSLVSTRAQETQYF. CDR3 DNA: TGTGCCAGCAGCTTAGTTTCGACGCGGGCCCAAGAGACCCAGTACTTC. The entire variable domain, with the rest obtained from reference TRBV11-2 and TRBJ2-5, is as follows: EAGVAQSPRYKIIEKRQSVAFWCNPISGHATLYWYQQILGQGPKLLIQFQNNGVVDDSQLPKDRFSAERLKGVDSTLKIQPAKLEDSAVYLCASSLVSTRAQETQYFGPGTRLLVL.